One and the same sample provided the 4 T cell receptor beta chains below, sequenced in a study of identical twins. TCRdb reanalysed the 5' RACE reads using MiXCR and keeps one entry per CDR3 protein. Of under 300,000 distinct CDR3 sequences in the sample, approximately 11% were seen once. These same data were also listed under a study on yellow fever vaccine responses in identical twins.

Sequencing was carried out using memory (CD45RO+) T cells sorted from blood. These receptors all come from a woman in her late teens or twenties in good health.

The chain combines TRBV20-1 with TRBJ2-6; the D gene is possibly TRBD2 (6 bases). CDR3 length equals 16 residues. CDR1 DFQATT and CDR2 SNEGSKA come from the germline V gene (reference sequence). Trimming removed 0 bases from V and 1 base from J, with 10 bases in between. The CDR3 region is CSARDLGGSGANVLTF. CDR3 DNA: TGCAGTGCTAGAGATCTCGGAGGGTCTGGGGCCAACGTCCTGACTTTC.

This clonotype was detected only a few times. V is TRBV5-1 and J is TRBJ2-2; the match to TRBD1 covers 7 bases. Per the germline V gene, CDR1 is SGHRS and CDR2 is YFSETQ. This CDR3 has 14 residues. The V and J ends lost 4 bases and 5 bases, in that order; junction bases with no gene match: 5. This chain's CDR3 is CASSPQTGTGELFF. CDR3 in DNA: TGCGCCAGCAGCCCCCAGACAGGGACCGGGGAGCTGTTTTTT. The whole variable domain, remainder taken from reference TRBV5-1 and TRBJ2-2, is KAGVTQTPRYLIKTRGQQVTLSCSPISGHRSVSWYQQTPGQGLQFLFEYFSETQRNKGNFPGRFSGRQFSNSRSEMNVSTLELGDSALYLCASSPQTGTGELFFGEGSRLTVL.

Ten or more counts support this clonotype. V usage is TRBV9 and J usage is TRBJ2-7, with 7 bases lining up with TRBD1. CDR1 SGDLS and CDR2 YYNGEE come from the germline V gene. This CDR3 contains 17 residues. V dropped 2 bases and J dropped 4; count of bases not matched to a gene: 15. This CDR3 reads CASSVFPGQQFGYEQYF. The DNA for the CDR3 is TGTGCCAGCAGCGTTTTCCCGGGACAGCAGTTTGGGTACGAGCAGTACTTC. The full variable domain, its missing parts supplied by reference TRBV9 and TRBJ2-7, is DSGVTQTPKHLITATGQRVTLRCSPRSGDLSVYWYQQSLDQGLQFLIQYYNGEERAKGNILERFSAQQFPDLHSELNLSSLELGDSALYFCASSVFPGQQFGYEQYFGPGTRLTVT.

Only a few counts were recorded for this clonotype. The rearrangement links TRBV28 to TRBJ2-4; possible D gene TRBD1, 6 bases. This CDR3 contains 18 residues. Deletions cut 5 bases from V and 2 bases from J, with 22 bases between. The V gene's germline CDR1 is MDHEN and CDR2 SYDVKM. The CDR3 DNA is TGTGCCAGCAGTCCCCAACTCGGACAGTACAAGTCCAAAAACATTCAGTACTTC. Protein product: CASSPQLGQYKSKNIQYF. The complete variable domain, with remaining parts taken from reference TRBV28 and TRBJ2-4, reads DVKVTQSSRYLVKRTGEKVFLECVQDMDHENMFWYRQDPGLGLRLIYFSYDVKMKEKGDIPEGYSVSREKKERFSLILESASTNQTSMYLCASSPQLGQYKSKNIQYFGAGTRLSVL.